The rows below give T cell receptor beta chains drawn from one sample of a study of T cell responses to AZD1222 COVID-19 vaccine. Clones were read by immunoSEQ multiplex PCR, and TCRdb kept only the in-frame ones, dropping some. This sample has about 130,000 clones, with 88% found just once. Sequences were derived from peripheral blood, sampled on day 0 of AZD1222 vaccination. The receptors originated from an adult in good health. The CDR3 runs from the conserved cysteine through the conserved F or W. Fields, in order: CDR3 protein, CDR3 DNA, V gene, J gene, D gene, clone size. The D gene is left open where the match is weak. Part of the rows lack a size; the others show once, few, many or a class for expanded clones.

cdr3_aa: CASSQDGAGRNTIYF
cdr3_nt: TGCGCCAGCAGCCAAGATGGGGCAGGGAGAAACACCATATATTTT
v_call: TRBV4-3
j_call: TRBJ1-3
d_call: NA
clone_size: NA

cdr3_aa: CASSPHMGTLGTGGTEAFF
cdr3_nt: TGCGCCAGCAGCCCTCATATGGGGACTCTAGGGACAGGGGGTACTGAAGCTTTCTTT
v_call: TRBV4-1
j_call: TRBJ1-1
d_call: TRBD1
clone_size: once

cdr3_aa: CASSRDSEKLFF
cdr3_nt: TGTGCCAGCAGCCGGGACAGTGAAAAACTGTTTTTT
v_call: TRBV7-9
j_call: TRBJ1-4
d_call: TRBD1
clone_size: NA

cdr3_aa: CASSQGTGNNQPQHF
cdr3_nt: TGCGCCAGCAGCCAAGGGACAGGGAACAATCAGCCCCAGCATTTT
v_call: TRBV4-1
j_call: TRBJ1-5
d_call: TRBD1
clone_size: NA

cdr3_aa: CASSEFRGQPQHF
cdr3_nt: TGTGCCAGCAGTGAATTCCGGGGTCAGCCCCAGCATTTT
v_call: TRBV25-1
j_call: TRBJ1-5
d_call: NA
clone_size: NA

cdr3_aa: CASSPGRGRGTGELFF
cdr3_nt: TGCGCCAGCAGCCCTGGCAGGGGGCGCGGCACCGGGGAGCTGTTTTTT
v_call: TRBV4-1
j_call: TRBJ2-2
d_call: TRBD1
clone_size: NA

cdr3_aa: CATSRASTRTGRGYTF
cdr3_nt: TGTGCCACCAGCAGGGCCTCCACTCGGACAGGACGAGGCTACACCTTC
v_call: TRBV15
j_call: TRBJ1-2
d_call: TRBD1
clone_size: NA

cdr3_aa: CASSLGGTGNTIYF
cdr3_nt: TGCGCCAGCAGCTTGGGCGGGACTGGAAACACCATATATTTT
v_call: TRBV5-1
j_call: TRBJ1-3
d_call: NA
clone_size: NA

cdr3_aa: CASSSGPGSYGYTF
cdr3_nt: TGTGCCAGCAGTTCCGGACCAGGCTCTTATGGCTACACCTTC
v_call: TRBV6-4
j_call: TRBJ1-2
d_call: NA
clone_size: NA

cdr3_aa: CSVEGNDGYTF
cdr3_nt: TGCAGCGTTGAGGGGAACGATGGCTACACCTTC
v_call: TRBV29-1
j_call: TRBJ1-2
d_call: NA
clone_size: NA

cdr3_aa: CASRGEGLEQYF
cdr3_nt: TGTGCCAGCAGGGGGGAGGGTTTGGAGCAGTACTTC
v_call: TRBV2
j_call: TRBJ2-7
d_call: TRBD2
clone_size: NA

cdr3_aa: CASSPLRGRNYGYTF
cdr3_nt: TGTGCCAGCAGCCCACTTCGGGGTAGGAACTATGGCTACACCTTC
v_call: TRBV7-9
j_call: TRBJ1-2
d_call: NA
clone_size: NA